The 8 T cell receptor beta chains given below trace back to one sample, sequenced in a study of beta chain features in type 1 diabetes. Sequenced material consisted of expressed TCRB transcripts (all of the isolated RNA was reverse transcribed). TCRdb's table, derived via immunoSEQ multiplex PCR, lists solely in-frame clones and lacks some. The sample contains about 320,000 clones, 12% to 15% of which appear only once. Sequences were obtained from central memory CD4+ T cells from blood. These receptors were obtained from a man aged 30 to 39 in good health.

The rearrangement joins TRBV4-2 to TRBJ1-1; no definite D call. Trimming took off 3 bases at V and 4 bases at J, with 15 bases between the two ends. The CDR3 is made up of 15 amino acids. Germline CDR1 and CDR2: LGHNA and YNFKEQ. This CDR3 reads CASSQRSVGSTEAFF. CDR3 DNA sequence: TGTGCCAGCAGCCAGAGGTCCGTAGGGAGCACTGAAGCTTTCTTT.

This clone turned up a few times. The chain employs TRBV20-1 and TRBJ1-1; D not certain. The CDR3 is 10 residues long. Germline V CDR1 and CDR2: DFQATT, SNEGSKA (reference sequence). Trimming removed 3 bases from V and 2 bases from J, with 1 base in between. The CDR3 DNA reads TGCAGTGCTAGTAACACTGAAGCTTTCTTT. It translates to CSASNTEAFF.

The table lists this clone with a few counts. Other DNA sequences in this specimen translate into the identical CDR3. V is TRBV11-2 and J is TRBJ2-3; maybe TRBD2 (5 bases). From germline, CDR1 is SGHAT and CDR2 FQNNGV. The V gene lost 3 bases and the J gene lost 0 bases, with 7 bases spanning the gap. CDR3 length: 14 amino acids. The CDR3 region is CASSLGASTDTQYF. CDR3 in DNA: TGTGCCAGCAGCTTGGGAGCGAGCACAGATACGCAGTATTTT.

Only a few counts were recorded for this clone. Germline and junction disagree at one end, which may indicate a read error. V is TRBV7-7 and J is TRBJ2-3, with 9 bases fitting TRBD1. CDR1 is SSHAT, CDR2 FNYEAQ, per germline (reference sequence). The CDR3 runs to 15 residues. CDR3 sequence (DNA): TGTGCTAGCAGGGCCGGGACAGGGCCCACAGATACGCAGTATTTT. It yields the protein CASRAGTGPTDTQYF. Full variable domain (outside the CDR3, taken from reference TRBV7-7 and TRBJ2-3): GAGVSQSPRYKVTKRGQDVTLRCDPISSHATLYWYQQALGQGPEFLTYFNYEAQPDKSGLPSDRFSAERPEGSISTLTIQRTEQRDSAMYRCASRAGTGPTDTQYFGPGTRLTVL.

The chain employs TRBV4-3 and TRBJ1-1; D is undetermined. The V and J ends lost 0 bases and 8 bases respectively, with 10 bases between them. This CDR3 is 13 amino acids long. Looked up from germline, CDR1 is LGHNA and CDR2 is YSLEER. This chain's CDR3 is CASSQDQRAEAFF. The CDR3 DNA is TGCGCCAGCAGCCAAGACCAGCGTGCCGAAGCTTTCTTT.

The chain is built from TRBV27 and TRBJ1-2; no clear D. In germline, CDR1 is MNHEY, CDR2 SMNVEV (reference sequence). This CDR3 is 13 amino acids long. The V end was cut by 0 bases, the J end by 4 bases, with 6 bases between. This chain's CDR3 is CASSLSSVYGYTF. The CDR3 bases are TGTGCCAGCAGTTTATCGTCAGTCTATGGCTACACCTTC.

This clone was counted between two and nine times. This chain links TRBV2 with TRBJ2-7; D is perhaps TRBD1 or TRBD2 (7 bases each). The CDR3 spans 14 residues. CDR1 SNHLY and CDR2 FYNNEI come from the germline V gene. The germline V and J ends were trimmed by 7 bases and 2 bases, with 15 bases remaining between them. The CDR3 DNA follows: TGTGCCAGCACAGGAGCGGGACAGCCCTACGAGCAGTACTTC. Translated: CASTGAGQPYEQYF. The complete variable domain, with remaining parts taken from reference TRBV2 and TRBJ2-7, reads EPEVTQTPSHQVTQMGQEVILRCVPISNHLYFYWYRQILGQKVEFLVSFYNNEISEKSEIFDDQFSVERPDGSNFTLKIRSTKLEDSAMYFCASTGAGQPYEQYFGPGTRLTVT.

The rearrangement joins TRBV7-6 to TRBJ2-1; 7 bases agree with TRBD2. Germline CDR1 is SGHVS and CDR2 is FNYEAQ. J gave up 4 bases and V 3 bases, and 6 bases lay outside the gene matches. The CDR3 length is 15 residues. CDR3 in DNA: TGTGCCAGCAGCTTCCTCGGGGGGAAATACAATGAGCAGTTCTTC. It specifies CASSFLGGKYNEQFF.